The 7 T cell receptor beta chains presented below share a single source sample, sequenced in a study of multiple sclerosis patients with progressive multifocal leukoencephalopathy. Time point meaning: about a year of natalizumab therapy. This table comes from immunoSEQ multiplex PCR, and its TCRdb copy is limited to in-frame clones, with some not included. The sample comprises 25,000 to 30,000 clones, around 89% of which are singletons, and approximately 1.3% rests with the top ten. The source was PBMCs, collected from a patient treated with natalizumab. These receptors came from a human donor with multiple sclerosis.

The chain carries TRBV7-7 and TRBJ2-5; possibly TRBD2 for D (5 bases). The CDR3 is 14 residues long. The V gene lost 5 bases and the J gene lost 1 base, with 11 bases spanning the gap. The germline V gene encodes CDR1 SSHAT and CDR2 FNYEAQ (reference sequence). CDR3 loop: CASSPDYRQETQYF. CDR3 DNA sequence: TGTGCCAGCAGCCCAGACTACCGCCAAGAGACCCAGTACTTC.

The chain carries TRBV18 and TRBJ2-1, with TRBD1 matching over 10 bases. Germline CDR1 KGHSH, CDR2 LQKENI. The CDR3 loop spans 15 amino acids. V shed 3 bases, J shed 3 bases, and the junction held 2 bases outside the gene matches. The CDR3 is CASSPGTGDYNEQFF. CDR3 nucleotides: TGTGCCAGCTCACCTGGGACAGGGGACTACAATGAGCAGTTCTTC.

V gene TRBV7-8 combines with J gene TRBJ1-1; the D is unclear. V was pared by 1 base and J by 8 bases, with 17 bases between. Germline-derived CDR1 and CDR2 are SGHVS and FQNEAQ. The CDR3 length is 15 residues. The CDR3 nucleotides are TGTGCCAGCAGCTTAGGGGTAGCCGGCATCGGGGAAGCTTTCTTT. The encoded protein is CASSLGVAGIGEAFF.

A single count supports this clone. The chain carries TRBV9 and TRBJ1-6; D not resolved. V lost 7 bases and J lost 8, with 10 bases in between. The CDR3 is made up of 12 amino acids. The germline CDR1 and CDR2 sequences are SGDLS and YYNGEE. The chain's CDR3 is CASLRRDSPLHF. DNA for the CDR3: TGTGCCAGCCTCCGGAGGGATTCACCCCTCCACTTT.

The genes are TRBV15 and TRBJ1-4, with a tentative D call TRBD1 (5 bases). The CDR3 has 16 amino acids. Trimming removed 2 bases at V and 4 bases at J, with 14 bases between. Germline values: CDR1 LNHNV, CDR2 YYDKDF (reference sequence). The DNA of the CDR3 is TGTGCCACCAGCAGAACGTCGGGACGGGGTAATGAAAAACTGTTTTTT. Amino acid sequence: CATSRTSGRGNEKLFF.

V is TRBV10-2 and J is TRBJ1-2, with 7 positions matching TRBD1. Germline loops: CDR1 WSHSY, CDR2 SAAADI. With 5 bases clipped from V and 3 bases from J, the junction kept 12 bases outside the gene matches. This CDR3 comprises 16 residues. CDR3 residues: CASSPSGGGPDYGYTF. CDR3 nucleotide sequence: TGCGCCAGCAGTCCCTCAGGGGGGGGGCCGGACTATGGCTACACCTTC.

This chain connects TRBV6-5 to TRBJ1-2; D not certain. The V end lost 5 bases, the J end lost 7 bases, and 17 bases lay between the germline ends. CDR3 length equals 14 residues. Germline V CDR1 and CDR2: MNHEY, SVGAGI. The CDR3 loop is CASSRALQEGGYTF. The CDR3 DNA reads TGTGCCAGCAGTCGGGCCCTACAAGAAGGTGGCTACACCTTC.